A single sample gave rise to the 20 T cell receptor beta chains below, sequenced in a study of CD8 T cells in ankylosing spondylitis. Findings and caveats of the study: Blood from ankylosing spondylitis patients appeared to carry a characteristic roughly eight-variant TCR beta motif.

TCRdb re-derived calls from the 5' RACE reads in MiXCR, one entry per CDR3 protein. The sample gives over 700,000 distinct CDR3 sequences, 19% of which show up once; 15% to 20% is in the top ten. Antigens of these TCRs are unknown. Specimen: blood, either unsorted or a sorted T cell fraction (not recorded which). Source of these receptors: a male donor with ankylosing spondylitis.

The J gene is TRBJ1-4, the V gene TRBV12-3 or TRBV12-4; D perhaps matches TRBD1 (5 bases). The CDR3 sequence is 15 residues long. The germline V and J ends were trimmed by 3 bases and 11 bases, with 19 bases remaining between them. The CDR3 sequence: CASSFRVGTGFKLFF. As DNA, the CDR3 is TGTGCCAGCAGTTTCCGAGTGGGGACGGGGTTTAAACTGTTTTTT.

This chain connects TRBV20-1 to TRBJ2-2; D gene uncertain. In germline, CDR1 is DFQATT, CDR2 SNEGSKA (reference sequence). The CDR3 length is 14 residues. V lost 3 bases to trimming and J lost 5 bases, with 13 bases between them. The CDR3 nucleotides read TGCAGTGCTAGTCGAGAGGTTGGGACCGGGGAGCTGTTTTTT. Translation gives CSASREVGTGELFF.

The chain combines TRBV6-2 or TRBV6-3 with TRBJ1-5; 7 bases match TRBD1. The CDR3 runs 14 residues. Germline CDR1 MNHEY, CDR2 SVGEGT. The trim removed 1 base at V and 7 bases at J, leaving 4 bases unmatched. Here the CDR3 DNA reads TGTGCCAGCAGTTACTTCCGACAGGGACAGCCCCAGCATTTT. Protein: CASSYFRQGQPQHF.

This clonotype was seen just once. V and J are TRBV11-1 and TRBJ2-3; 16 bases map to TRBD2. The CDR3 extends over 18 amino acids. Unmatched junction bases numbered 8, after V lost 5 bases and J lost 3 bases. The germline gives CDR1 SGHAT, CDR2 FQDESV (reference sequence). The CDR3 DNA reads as TGTGCCAGCAGCCAAACCGGGACTAGCGGGAGGGAGACAGATACGCAGTATTTT. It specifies CASSQTGTSGRETDTQYF.

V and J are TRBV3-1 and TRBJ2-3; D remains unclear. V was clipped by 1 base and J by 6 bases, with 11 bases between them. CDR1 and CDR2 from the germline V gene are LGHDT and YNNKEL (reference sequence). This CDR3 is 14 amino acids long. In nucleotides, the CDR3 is TGTGCCAGCAGCCAAGGAAACCCTGGTGATACGCAGTATTTT. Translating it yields CASSQGNPGDTQYF.

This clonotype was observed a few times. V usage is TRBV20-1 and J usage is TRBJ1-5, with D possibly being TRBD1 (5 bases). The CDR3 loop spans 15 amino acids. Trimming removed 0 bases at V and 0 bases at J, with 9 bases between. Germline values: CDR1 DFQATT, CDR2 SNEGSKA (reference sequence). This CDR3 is CSAREGGYSNQPQHF. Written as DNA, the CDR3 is TGCAGTGCTAGAGAGGGGGGTTATAGCAATCAGCCCCAGCATTTT.

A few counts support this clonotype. The CDR3 region is CAIRTGGGKTQYF. The CDR3, as DNA: TGTGCCATCCGGACAGGGGGCGGGAAGACCCAGTACTTC. The chain is built from TRBV2 and TRBJ2-5; 11 bases agree with TRBD1. Trimming cost V 10 bases and J 6 bases; bases outside gene matches: 7. Germline-derived CDR1 and CDR2 are SNHLY and FYNNEI. The CDR3 loop spans 13 amino acids. Drawing the rest from reference TRBV2 and TRBJ2-5, the complete variable domain is EPEVTQTPSHQVTQMGQEVILRCVPISNHLYFYWYRQILGQKVEFLVSFYNNEISEKSEIFDDQFSVERPDGSNFTLKIRSTKLEDSAMYFCAIRTGGGKTQYFGPGTRLLVL.

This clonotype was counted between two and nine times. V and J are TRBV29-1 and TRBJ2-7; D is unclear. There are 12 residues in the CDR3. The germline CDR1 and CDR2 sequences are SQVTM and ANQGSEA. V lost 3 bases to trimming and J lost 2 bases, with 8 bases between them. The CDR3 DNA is TGCAGCGTTGAGGAGACCGCCTACGAGCAGTACTTC. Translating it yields CSVEETAYEQYF.

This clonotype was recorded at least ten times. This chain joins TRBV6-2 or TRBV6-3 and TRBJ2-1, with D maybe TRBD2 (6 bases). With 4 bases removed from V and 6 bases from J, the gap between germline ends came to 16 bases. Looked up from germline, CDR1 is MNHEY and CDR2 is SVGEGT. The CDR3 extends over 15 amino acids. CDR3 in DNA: TGTGCCAGCAGTTCCCGGGAGAGAGGAGGCAATGAGCAGTTCTTC. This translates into CASSSRERGGNEQFF.

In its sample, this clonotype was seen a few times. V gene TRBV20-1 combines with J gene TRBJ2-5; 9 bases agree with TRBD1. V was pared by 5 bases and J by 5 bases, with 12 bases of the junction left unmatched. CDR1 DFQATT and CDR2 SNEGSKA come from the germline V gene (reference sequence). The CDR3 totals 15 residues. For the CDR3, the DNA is TGCAGTGCTCCCAGCGGGACAGGGTCCGCGGAGACCCAGTACTTC. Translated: CSAPSGTGSAETQYF.

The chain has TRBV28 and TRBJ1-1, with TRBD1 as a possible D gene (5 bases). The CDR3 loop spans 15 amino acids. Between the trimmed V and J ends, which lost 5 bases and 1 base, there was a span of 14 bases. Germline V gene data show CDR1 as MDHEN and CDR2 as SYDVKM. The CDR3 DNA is TGTGCCAGCAGTACCGGGGACGCCGGGAACACTGAAGCTTTCTTT. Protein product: CASSTGDAGNTEAFF.

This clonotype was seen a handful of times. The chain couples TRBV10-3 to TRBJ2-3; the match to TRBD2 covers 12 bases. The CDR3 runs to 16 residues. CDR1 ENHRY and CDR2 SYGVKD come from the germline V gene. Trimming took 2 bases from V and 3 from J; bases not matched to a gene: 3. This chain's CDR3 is CAISESGLAGTDTQYF. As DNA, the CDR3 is TGTGCCATCAGTGAGAGCGGACTAGCGGGGACAGATACGCAGTATTTT.

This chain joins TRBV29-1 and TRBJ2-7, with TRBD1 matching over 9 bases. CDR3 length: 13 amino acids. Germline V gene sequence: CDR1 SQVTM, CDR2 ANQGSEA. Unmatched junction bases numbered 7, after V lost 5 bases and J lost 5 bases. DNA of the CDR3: TGCAGCGTTTTCGGGACAGGGTTAGACGAGCAGTACTTC. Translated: CSVFGTGLDEQYF.

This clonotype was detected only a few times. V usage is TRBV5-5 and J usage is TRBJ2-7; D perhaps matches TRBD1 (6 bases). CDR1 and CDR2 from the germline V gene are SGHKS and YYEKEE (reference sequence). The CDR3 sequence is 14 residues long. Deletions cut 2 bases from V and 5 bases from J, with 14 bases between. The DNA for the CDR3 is TGTGCCAGCAGCTTCCAGGGGTACGGCCACGAGCAGTACTTC. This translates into CASSFQGYGHEQYF.

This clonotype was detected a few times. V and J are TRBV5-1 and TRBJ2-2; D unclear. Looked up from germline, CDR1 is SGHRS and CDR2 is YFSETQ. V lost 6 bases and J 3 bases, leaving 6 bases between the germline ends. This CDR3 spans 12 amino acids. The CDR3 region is CASNEDTGELFF. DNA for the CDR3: TGCGCCAGCAATGAAGACACCGGGGAGCTGTTTTTT.

CDR3 loop: CASSLEGAGGNEQFF. The CDR3 DNA is TGTGCCAGCAGCTTAGAAGGAGCGGGGGGCAATGAGCAGTTCTTC. The V and J genes are TRBV11-2 and TRBJ2-1; 9 nucleotides agree with TRBD2. V lost 0 bases and J lost 6; bases outside the gene matches: 3. The CDR3 has 15 amino acids. The germline V gene has CDR1 SGHAT and CDR2 FQNNGV.

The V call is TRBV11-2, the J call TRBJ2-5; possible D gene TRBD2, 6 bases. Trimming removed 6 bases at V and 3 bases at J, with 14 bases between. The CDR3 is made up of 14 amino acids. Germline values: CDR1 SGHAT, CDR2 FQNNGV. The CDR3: CASRPPWGEETQYF. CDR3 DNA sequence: TGTGCCAGCAGGCCCCCCTGGGGGGAAGAGACCCAGTACTTC. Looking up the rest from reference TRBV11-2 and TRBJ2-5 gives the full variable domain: EAGVAQSPRYKIIEKRQSVAFWCNPISGHATLYWYQQILGQGPKLLIQFQNNGVVDDSQLPKDRFSAERLKGVDSTLKIQPAKLEDSAVYLCASRPPWGEETQYFGPGTRLLVL.

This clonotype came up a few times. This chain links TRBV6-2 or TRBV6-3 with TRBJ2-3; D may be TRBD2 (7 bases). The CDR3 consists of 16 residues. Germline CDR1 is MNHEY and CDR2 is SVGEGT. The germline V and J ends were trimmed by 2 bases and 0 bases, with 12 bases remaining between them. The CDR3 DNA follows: TGTGCCAGCAGTTACAGGGAGGGGGAGAGCACAGATACGCAGTATTTT. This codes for CASSYREGESTDTQYF.

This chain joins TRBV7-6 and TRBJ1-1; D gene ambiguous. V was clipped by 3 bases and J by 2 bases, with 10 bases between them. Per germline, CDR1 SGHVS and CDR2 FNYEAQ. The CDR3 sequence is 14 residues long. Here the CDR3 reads CASSLKARNTEAFF. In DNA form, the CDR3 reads TGTGCCAGCAGCTTGAAAGCCCGTAACACTGAAGCTTTCTTT.

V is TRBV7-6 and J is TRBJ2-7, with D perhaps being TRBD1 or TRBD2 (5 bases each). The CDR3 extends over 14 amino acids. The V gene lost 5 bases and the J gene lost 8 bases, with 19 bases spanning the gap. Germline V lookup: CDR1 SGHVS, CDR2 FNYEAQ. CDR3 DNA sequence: TGTGCCAGCAGCATTGGCCAGGGACCTATCCAGCAGTACTTC. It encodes CASSIGQGPIQQYF.